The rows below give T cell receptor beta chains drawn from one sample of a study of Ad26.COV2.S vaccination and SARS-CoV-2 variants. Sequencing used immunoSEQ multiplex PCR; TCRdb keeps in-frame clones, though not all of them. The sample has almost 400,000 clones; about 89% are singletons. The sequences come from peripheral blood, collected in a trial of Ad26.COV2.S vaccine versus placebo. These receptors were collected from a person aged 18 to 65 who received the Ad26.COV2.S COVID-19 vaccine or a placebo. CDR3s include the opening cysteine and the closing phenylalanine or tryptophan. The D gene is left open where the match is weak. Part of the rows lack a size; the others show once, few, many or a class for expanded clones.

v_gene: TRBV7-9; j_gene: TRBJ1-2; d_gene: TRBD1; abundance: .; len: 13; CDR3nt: TGTGCCAGCAGCTTAGAGGGACAGAATGGCTACACCTTC; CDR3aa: CASSLEGQNGYTF
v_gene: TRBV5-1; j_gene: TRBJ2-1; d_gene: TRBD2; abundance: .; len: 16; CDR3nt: TGCGCCAGCAGCTTGGTGAGCGGGAGGGCCTCTCCTGAGCAGTTCTTC; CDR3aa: CASSLVSGRASPEQFF
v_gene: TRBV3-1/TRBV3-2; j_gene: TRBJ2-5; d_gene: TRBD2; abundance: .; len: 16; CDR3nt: TGTGCCAGCAGCCTTCTAGCGGGAGGACCCCAAGAGACCCAGTACTTC; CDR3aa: CASSLLAGGPQETQYF
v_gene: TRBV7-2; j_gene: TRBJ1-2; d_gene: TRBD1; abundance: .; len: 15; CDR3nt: TGTGCCAGCAGCTTAGGGGGACAGGGTTCCTATGGCTACACCTTC; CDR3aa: CASSLGGQGSYGYTF
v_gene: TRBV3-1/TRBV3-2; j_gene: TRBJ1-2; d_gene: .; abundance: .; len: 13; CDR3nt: TGTGCCAGCAGCCAAGGAGGTCCAGCCGGCTACACCTTC; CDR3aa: CASSQGGPAGYTF
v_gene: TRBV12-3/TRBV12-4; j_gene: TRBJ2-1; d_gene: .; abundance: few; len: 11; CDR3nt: TGTGCCAGCAGTTCCTTCAATGAGCAGTTCTTC; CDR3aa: CASSSFNEQFF
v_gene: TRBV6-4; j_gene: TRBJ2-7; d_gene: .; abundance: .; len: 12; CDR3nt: TGTGCCACCATTCCCGTGAACTACGAGCAGTACTTC; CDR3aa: CATIPVNYEQYF
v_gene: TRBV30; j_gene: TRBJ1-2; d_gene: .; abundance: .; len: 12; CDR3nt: TGTGCCTGGAGTCGGACGGACTATGGCTACACCTTC; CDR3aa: CAWSRTDYGYTF
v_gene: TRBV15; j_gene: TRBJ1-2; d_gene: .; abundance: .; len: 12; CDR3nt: TGTGCCACCAGCAGAGATTATTATGGCTACACCTTC; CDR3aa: CATSRDYYGYTF
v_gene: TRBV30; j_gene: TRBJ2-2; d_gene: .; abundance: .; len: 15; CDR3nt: TGTGCCTGCATCCGGGGCAGCACGAACACCGGGGAGCTGTTTTTT; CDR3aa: CACIRGSTNTGELFF
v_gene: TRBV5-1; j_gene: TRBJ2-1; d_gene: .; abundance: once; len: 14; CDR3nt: TGCGCCAGCAGCTTGAGGCGGGCCAACAATGAGCAGTTCTTC; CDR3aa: CASSLRRANNEQFF
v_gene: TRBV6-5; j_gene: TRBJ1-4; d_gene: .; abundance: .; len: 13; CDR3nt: TGTGCCAGCAGTTCCCTGTCGGATGAAAAACTGTTTTTT; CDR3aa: CASSSLSDEKLFF
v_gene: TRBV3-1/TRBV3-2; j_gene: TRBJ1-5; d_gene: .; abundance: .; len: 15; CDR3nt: TGTGCCAGCAGGCCTAGCCAGCATAGCAATCAGCCCCAGCATTTT; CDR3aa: CASRPSQHSNQPQHF
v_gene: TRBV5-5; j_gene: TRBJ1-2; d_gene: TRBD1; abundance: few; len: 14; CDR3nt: TGTGCCAGCAGCTTAGGACAGGCCCCGCGAGGCTACACCTTC; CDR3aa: CASSLGQAPRGYTF
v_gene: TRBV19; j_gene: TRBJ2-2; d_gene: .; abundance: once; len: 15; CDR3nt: TGTGCCAGTAGTATGACCGGAGCGAACACCGGGGAGCTGTTTTTT; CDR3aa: CASSMTGANTGELFF
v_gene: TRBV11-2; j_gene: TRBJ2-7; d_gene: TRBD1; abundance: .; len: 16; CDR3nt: TGTGCCAGCAGCTTGTTGGGACAGCTACTAGGCTACGAGCAGTACTTC; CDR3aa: CASSLLGQLLGYEQYF
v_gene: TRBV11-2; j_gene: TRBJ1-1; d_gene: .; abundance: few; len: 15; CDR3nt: TGTGCCAGCAGCTTAGCGGGGGGGAAGTCGTCTGAAGCTTTCTTT; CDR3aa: CASSLAGGKSSEAFF
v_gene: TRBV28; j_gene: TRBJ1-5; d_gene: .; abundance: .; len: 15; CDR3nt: TGTGCCAGCAGGATAGGGGGGGCGAGCAATCAGCCCCAGCATTTT; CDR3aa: CASRIGGASNQPQHF
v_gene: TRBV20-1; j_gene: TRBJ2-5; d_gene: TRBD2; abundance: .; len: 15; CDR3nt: TGCAGTGCCAGTCGTTCTAGCGGGATTCAAGAGACCCAGTACTTC; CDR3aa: CSASRSSGIQETQYF
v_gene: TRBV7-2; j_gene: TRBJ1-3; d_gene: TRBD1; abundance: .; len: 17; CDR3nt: TGTGCCAGCAGCCTCAGGGACAGGGGAACCTCTGGAAACACCATATATTTT; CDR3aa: CASSLRDRGTSGNTIYF
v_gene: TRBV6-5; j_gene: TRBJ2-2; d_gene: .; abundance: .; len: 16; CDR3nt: TGTGCCAGCAGTTACTACGGTTCATCAGCCACCGGGGAGCTGTTTTTT; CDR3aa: CASSYYGSSATGELFF
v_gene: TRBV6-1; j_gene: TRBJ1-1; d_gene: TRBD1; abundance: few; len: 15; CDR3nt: TGTGCCAGCAGTGAACTAGGGGGCCCGAACACTGAAGCTTTCTTT; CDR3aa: CASSELGGPNTEAFF
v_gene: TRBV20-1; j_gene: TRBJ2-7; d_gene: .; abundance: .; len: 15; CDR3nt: TGCAGTGCTAGTCAGGGCCTCCGCCGGGAATACGAGCAGTACTTC; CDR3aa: CSASQGLRREYEQYF
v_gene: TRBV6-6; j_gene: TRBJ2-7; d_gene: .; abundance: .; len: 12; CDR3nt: TGTGCCAGCAGTTACACCAATCACGAGCAGTACTTC; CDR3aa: CASSYTNHEQYF
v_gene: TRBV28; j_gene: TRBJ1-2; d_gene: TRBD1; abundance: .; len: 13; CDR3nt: TGTGCCAGCAACTTAGGGGGCGCTCGAGGCTACACCTTC; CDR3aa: CASNLGGARGYTF
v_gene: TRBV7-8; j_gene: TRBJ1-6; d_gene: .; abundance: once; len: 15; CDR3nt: TGTGCCAGCAGCTTAGTTCGGGGGGCCTATTCACCCCTCCACTTT; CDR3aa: CASSLVRGAYSPLHF
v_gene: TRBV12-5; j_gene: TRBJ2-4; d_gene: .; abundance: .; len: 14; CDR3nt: TGTGCTAGTGGTTTGATAGGGGCCAAAAACATTCAGTACTTC; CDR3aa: CASGLIGAKNIQYF
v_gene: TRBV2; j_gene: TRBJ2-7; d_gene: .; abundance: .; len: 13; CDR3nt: TGTGCCAGCTGCCGTGCGGGATACTCCGAGCAGTACTTC; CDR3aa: CASCRAGYSEQYF
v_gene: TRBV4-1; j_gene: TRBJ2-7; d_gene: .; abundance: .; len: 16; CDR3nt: TGCGCCAGCAGCCCCGGGTTGGGCGTCATCTCCTACGAGCAGTACTTC; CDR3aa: CASSPGLGVISYEQYF
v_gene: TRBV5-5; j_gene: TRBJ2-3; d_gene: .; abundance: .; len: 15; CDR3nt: TGTGCCAGCAGCTTACAGGATTACAGCACAGATACGCAGTATTTT; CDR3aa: CASSLQDYSTDTQYF
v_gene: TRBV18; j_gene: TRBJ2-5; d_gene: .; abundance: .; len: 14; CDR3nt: TGTGCCAGCTCACCACTTCCGAGCGGCGAGACCCAGTACTTC; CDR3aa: CASSPLPSGETQYF
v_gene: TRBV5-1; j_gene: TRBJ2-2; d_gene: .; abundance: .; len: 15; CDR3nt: TGCGCCAGCAGCTTGTCGGGAAAGGACACCGGGGAGCTGTTTTTT; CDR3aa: CASSLSGKDTGELFF
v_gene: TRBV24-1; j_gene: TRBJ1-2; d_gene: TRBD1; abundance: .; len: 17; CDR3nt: TGTGCCACCAGTGACGCCCCAGGACAGGGGGTCGGAGGTGGCTACACCTTC; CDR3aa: CATSDAPGQGVGGGYTF
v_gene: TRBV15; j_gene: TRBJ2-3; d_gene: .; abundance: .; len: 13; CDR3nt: TGTGCCACCAGCACCACAGAGGCGGATACGCAGTATTTT; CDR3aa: CATSTTEADTQYF
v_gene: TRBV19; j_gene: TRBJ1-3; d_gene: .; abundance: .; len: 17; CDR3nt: TGTGCCAGTAGTATAGATCTATGGGGGAGAGGGTCCGACACCATATATTTT; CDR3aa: CASSIDLWGRGSDTIYF
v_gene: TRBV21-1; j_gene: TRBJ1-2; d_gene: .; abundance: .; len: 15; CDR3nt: TGTGCCAGCAGCGGGGACGGCACAGCTAACTATGGCTACACCTTC; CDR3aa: CASSGDGTANYGYTF
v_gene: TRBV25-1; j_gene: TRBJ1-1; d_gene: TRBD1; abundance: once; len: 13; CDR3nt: TGTGCCAGCACTAGGGACAGGGTCACTGAAGCTTTCTTT; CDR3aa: CASTRDRVTEAFF
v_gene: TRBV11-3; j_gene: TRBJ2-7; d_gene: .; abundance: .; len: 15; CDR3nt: TGTGCCAGCAGCTTAAACATGGACGCCTCCTACGAGCAGTACTTC; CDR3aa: CASSLNMDASYEQYF
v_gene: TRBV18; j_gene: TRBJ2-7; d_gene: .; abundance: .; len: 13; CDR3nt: TGTGCCAGCTCACCAGGCAGCCACTACGAGCAGTACTTC; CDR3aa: CASSPGSHYEQYF
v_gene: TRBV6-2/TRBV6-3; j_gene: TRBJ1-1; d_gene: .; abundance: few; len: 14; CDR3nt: TGTGCCAGCAGCCTTTGGGGGGGGAACACTGAAGCTTTCTTT; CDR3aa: CASSLWGGNTEAFF
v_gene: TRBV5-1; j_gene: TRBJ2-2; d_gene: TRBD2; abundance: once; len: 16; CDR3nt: TGCGCCAGCAGCTCTGGACTAGCGGGAGTTCCCGGGGAGCTGTTTTTT; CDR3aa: CASSSGLAGVPGELFF
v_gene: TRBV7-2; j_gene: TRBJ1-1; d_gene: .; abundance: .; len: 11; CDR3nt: TGTGCCAGCAGCCTTAGGGGAAAGGCTTTCTTT; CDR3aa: CASSLRGKAFF
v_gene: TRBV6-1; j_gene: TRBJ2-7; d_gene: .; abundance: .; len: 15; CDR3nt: TGTGCCAGCGGTGAAGGTAGGCAGGGAGGCTACGAGCAGTACTTC; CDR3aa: CASGEGRQGGYEQYF
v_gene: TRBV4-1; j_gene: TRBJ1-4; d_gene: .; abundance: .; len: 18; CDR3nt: TGCGCCAGCAGCCCGAAGGAGTTAGGGGCAGCGTCGGGCGAAAAACTGTTTTTT; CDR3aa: CASSPKELGAASGEKLFF
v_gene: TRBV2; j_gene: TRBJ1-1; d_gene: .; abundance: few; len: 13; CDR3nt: TGTGCCAGCAGTGGCGACGCGGACACTGAAGCTTTCTTT; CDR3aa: CASSGDADTEAFF
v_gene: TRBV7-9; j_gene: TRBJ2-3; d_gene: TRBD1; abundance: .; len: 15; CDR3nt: TGTGCCAGCATCTCTACCGACAGGGGAGGAGATACGCAGTATTTT; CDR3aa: CASISTDRGGDTQYF
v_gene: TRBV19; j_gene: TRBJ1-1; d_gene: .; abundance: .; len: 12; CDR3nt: TGTGCCAGTAGTAAATGGGCCACTGAAGCTTTCTTT; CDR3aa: CASSKWATEAFF
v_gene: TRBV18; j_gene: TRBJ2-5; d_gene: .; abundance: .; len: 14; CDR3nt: TGTGCCAGCTCACCACTTCACAGCGAAGAGACCCAGTACTTC; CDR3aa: CASSPLHSEETQYF
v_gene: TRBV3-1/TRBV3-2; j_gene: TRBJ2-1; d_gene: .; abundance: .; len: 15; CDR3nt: TGTGCCAGCAGCCGCTGGGACTTACCTTACAATGAGCAGTTCTTC; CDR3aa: CASSRWDLPYNEQFF
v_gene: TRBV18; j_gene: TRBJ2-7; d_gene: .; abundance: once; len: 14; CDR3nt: TGTGCCAGCTCTCTGAGTCGGATCTCCTACGAGCAGTACTTC; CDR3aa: CASSLSRISYEQYF
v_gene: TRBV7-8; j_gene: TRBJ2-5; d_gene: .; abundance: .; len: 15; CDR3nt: TGTGCCAGCAGCGTCACGGGACACCATGGGGAGACCCAGTACTTC; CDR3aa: CASSVTGHHGETQYF
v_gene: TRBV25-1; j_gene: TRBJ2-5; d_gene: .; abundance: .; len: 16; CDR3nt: TGTGCCAGCAGTGAAAAAACAGGTTTAAGCCAAGAGACCCAGTACTTC; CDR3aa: CASSEKTGLSQETQYF
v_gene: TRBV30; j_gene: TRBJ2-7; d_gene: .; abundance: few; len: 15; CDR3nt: TGTGCCTGGAGTTGGCAGGGGCCCATTTGGGACGAGCAGTACTTC; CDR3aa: CAWSWQGPIWDEQYF
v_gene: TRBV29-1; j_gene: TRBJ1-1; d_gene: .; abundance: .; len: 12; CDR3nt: TGCAGCTCTCGGGAAATCAACACTGAAGCTTTCTTT; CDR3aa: CSSREINTEAFF
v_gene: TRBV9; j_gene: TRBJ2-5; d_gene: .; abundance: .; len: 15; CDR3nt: TGTGCCAGCAGCGTAGCTACAGGGCCCCAAGAGACCCAGTACTTC; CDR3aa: CASSVATGPQETQYF
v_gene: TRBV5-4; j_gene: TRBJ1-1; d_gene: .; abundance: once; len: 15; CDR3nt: TGTGCCAGCAGCCCCGAGGGCAGGGGTAACACTGAAGCTTTCTTT; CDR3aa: CASSPEGRGNTEAFF
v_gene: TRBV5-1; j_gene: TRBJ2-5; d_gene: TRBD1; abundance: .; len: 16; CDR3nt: TGCGCCAGCAGCTGGGCCCCCGGGACAGGAGAAGAGACCCAGTACTTC; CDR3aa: CASSWAPGTGEETQYF
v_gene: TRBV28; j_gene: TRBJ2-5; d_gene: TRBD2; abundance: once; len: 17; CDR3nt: TGTGCCAGCAGTACCCCCACACTAGCGGGAGTTGTGGAGACCCAGTACTTC; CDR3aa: CASSTPTLAGVVETQYF
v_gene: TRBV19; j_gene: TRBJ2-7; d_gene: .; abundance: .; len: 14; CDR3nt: TGTGCCAGTAGTCCGGACTACGCGGGCTACGAGCAGTACTTC; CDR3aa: CASSPDYAGYEQYF
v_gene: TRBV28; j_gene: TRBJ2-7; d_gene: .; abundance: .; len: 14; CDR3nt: TGTGCCAGCAGGGCCCACGTGAGGGTGGGGGAGCAGTACTTC; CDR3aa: CASRAHVRVGEQYF